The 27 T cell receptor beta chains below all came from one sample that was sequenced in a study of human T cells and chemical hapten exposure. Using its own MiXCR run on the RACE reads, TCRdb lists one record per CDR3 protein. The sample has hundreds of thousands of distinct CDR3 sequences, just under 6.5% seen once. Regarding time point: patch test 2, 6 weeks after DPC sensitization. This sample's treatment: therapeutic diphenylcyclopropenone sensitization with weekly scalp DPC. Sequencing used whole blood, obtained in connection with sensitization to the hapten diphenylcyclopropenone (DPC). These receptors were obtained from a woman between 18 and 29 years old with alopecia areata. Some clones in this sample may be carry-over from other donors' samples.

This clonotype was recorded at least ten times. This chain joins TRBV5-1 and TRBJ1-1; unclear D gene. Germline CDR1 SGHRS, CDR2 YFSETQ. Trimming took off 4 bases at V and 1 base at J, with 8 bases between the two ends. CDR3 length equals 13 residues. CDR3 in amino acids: CASSPVQNTEAFF. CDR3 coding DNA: TGCGCCAGCAGCCCAGTCCAGAACACTGAAGCTTTCTTT.

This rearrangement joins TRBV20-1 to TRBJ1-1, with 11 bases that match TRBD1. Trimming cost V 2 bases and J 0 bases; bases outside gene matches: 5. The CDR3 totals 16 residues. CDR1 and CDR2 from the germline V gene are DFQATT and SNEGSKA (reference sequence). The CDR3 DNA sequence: TGCAGTGCTAGAAGGACAGGGGGCGCGGTGAACACTGAAGCTTTCTTT. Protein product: CSARRTGGAVNTEAFF.

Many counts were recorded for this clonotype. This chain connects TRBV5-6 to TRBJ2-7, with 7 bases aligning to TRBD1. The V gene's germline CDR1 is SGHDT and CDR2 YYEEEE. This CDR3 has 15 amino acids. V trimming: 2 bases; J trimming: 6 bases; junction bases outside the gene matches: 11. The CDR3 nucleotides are TGTGCCAGCAGCTTAGTGGGACAGTCCGGTGTCGAGCAGTACTTC. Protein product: CASSLVGQSGVEQYF.

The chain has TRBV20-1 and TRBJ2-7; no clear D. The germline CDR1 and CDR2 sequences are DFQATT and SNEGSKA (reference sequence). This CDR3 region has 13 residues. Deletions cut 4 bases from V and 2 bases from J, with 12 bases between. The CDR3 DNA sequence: TGCAGTGCTAACAAGGGCACCACCTACGAGCAGTACTTC. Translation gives CSANKGTTYEQYF.

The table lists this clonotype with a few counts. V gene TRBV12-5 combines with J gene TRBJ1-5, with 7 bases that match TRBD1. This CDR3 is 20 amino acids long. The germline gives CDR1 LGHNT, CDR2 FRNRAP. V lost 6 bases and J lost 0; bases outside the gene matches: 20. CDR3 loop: CASGRPRGGPTHYSNQPQHF. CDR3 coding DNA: TGTGCTAGTGGCCGACCCAGGGGGGGCCCGACTCATTATAGCAATCAGCCCCAGCATTTT.

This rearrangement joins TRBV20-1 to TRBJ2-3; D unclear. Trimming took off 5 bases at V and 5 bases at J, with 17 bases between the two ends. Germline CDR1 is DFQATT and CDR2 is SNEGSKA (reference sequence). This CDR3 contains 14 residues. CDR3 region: CSASDHTREDTQYF. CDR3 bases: TGCAGTGCTTCGGATCATACCCGTGAAGATACGCAGTATTTT.

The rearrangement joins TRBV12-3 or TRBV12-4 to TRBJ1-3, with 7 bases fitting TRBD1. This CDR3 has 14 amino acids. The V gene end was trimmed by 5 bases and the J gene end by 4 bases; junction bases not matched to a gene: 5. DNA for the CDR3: TGTGCCAGCAGTCCGACAGGGTACGGAAACACCATATATTTT. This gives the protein CASSPTGYGNTIYF.

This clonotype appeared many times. The CDR3 sequence: CSVLKDSGGYEQYF. The CDR3 coding sequence is TGCAGCGTTCTTAAGGACAGCGGGGGCTACGAGCAGTACTTC. The chain uses TRBV29-1 and TRBJ2-7; TRBD2 agrees at 8 bases. The CDR3 contains 14 residues. Germline V CDR1 and CDR2: SQVTM, ANQGSEA. The junction had 9 bases not matched to a gene; V was cut back by 5 bases and J by 3 bases.

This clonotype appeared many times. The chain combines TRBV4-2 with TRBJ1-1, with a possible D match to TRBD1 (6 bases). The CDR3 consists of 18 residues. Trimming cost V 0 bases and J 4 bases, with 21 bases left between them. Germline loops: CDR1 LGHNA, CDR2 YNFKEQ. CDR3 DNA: TGTGCCAGCAGCCAAGAAATCTGGGGCAGGGGAAGGGGCACTGAAGCTTTCTTT. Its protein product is CASSQEIWGRGRGTEAFF.

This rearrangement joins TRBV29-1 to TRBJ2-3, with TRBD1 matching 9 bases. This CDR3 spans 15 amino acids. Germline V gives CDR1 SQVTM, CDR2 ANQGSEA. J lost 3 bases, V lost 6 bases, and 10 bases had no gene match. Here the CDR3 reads CSVRDRDGGTDTQYF. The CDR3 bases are TGCAGCGTCAGGGACAGGGATGGAGGGACAGATACGCAGTATTTT.

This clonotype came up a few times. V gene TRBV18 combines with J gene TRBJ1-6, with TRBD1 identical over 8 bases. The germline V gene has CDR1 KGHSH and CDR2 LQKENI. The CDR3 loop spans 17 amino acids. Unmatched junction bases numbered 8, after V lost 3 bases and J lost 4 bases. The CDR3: CASSPMDREFYNSPLHF. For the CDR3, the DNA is TGTGCCAGCTCACCGATGGACAGGGAATTTTATAATTCACCCCTCCACTTT.

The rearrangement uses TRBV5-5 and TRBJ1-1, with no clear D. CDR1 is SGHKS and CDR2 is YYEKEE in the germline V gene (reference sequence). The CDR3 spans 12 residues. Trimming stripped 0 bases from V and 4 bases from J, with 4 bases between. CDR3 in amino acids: CASSLAPTEAFF. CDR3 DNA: TGTGCCAGCAGCTTGGCTCCCACTGAAGCTTTCTTT.

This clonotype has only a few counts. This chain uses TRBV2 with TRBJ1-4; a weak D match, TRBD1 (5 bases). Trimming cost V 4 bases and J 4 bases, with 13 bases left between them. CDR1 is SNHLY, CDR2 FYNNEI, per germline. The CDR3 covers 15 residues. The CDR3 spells CASSGDPTNNEKLFF. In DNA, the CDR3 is TGTGCCAGCAGTGGGGACCCTACGAATAATGAAAAACTGTTTTTT.

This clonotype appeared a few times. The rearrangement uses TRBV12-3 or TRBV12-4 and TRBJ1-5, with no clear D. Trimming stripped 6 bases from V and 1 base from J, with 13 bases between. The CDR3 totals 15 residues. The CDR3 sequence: CASRYDLLSNQPQHF. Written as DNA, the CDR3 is TGTGCCAGCAGATACGACCTCTTGAGCAATCAGCCCCAGCATTTT.

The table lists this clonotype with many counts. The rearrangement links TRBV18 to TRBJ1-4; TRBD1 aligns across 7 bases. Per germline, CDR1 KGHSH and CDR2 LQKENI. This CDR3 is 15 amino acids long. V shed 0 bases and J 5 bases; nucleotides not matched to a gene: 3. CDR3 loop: CASSPPGQLNEKLFF. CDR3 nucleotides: TGTGCCAGCTCACCACCGGGACAGCTGAATGAAAAACTGTTTTTT. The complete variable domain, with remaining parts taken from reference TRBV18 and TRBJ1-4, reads NAGVMQNPRHLVRRRGQEARLRCSPMKGHSHVYWYRQLPEEGLKFMVYLQKENIIDESGMPKERFSAEFPKEGPSILRIQQVVRGDSAAYFCASSPPGQLNEKLFFGSGTQLSVL.

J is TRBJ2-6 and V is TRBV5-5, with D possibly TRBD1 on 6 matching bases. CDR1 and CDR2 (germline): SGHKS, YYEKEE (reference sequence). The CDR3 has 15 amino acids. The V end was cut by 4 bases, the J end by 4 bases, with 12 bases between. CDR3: CASSRAGAGANVLTF. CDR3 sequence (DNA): TGTGCCAGCAGCCGCGCAGGGGCCGGGGCCAACGTCCTGACTTTC.

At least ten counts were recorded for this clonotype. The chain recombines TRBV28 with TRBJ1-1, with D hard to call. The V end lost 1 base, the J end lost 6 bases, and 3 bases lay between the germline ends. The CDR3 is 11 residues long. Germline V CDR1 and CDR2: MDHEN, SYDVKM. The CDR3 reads CASSLSAEAFF. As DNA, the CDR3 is TGTGCCAGCAGTTTATCGGCTGAAGCTTTCTTT.

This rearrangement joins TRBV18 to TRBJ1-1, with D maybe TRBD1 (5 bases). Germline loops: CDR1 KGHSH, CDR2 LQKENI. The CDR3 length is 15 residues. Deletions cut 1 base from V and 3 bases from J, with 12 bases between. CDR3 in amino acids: CASSPRQGGDTEAFF. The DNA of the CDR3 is TGTGCCAGCTCACCACGGCAGGGAGGGGACACTGAAGCTTTCTTT.

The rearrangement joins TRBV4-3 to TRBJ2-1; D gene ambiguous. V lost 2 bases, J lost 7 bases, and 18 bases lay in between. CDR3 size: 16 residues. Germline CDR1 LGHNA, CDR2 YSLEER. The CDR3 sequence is CASSQSKTVKDNEQFF. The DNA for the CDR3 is TGCGCCAGCAGCCAATCTAAGACTGTAAAGGATAATGAGCAGTTCTTC.

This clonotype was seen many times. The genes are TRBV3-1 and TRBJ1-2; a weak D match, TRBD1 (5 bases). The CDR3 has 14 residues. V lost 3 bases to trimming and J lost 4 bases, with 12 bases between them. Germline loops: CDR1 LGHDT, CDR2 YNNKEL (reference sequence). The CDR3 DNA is TGTGCCAGCAGCCAGGGGGGACGGGTCTATGGCTACACCTTC. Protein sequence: CASSQGGRVYGYTF.

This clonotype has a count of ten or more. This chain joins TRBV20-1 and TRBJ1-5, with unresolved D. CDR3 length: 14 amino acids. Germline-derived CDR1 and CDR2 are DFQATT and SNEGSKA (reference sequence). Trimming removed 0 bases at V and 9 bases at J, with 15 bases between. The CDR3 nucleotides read TGCAGTGCTAGAGAAGGTGGGCTAAAGATGCCCCAGCATTTT. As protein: CSAREGGLKMPQHF.

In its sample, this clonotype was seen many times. The CDR3 protein is CASSYGQGGEKLFF. In nucleotides, the CDR3 is TGCGCCAGCAGTTACGGACAGGGCGGTGAAAAACTGTTTTTT. V and J are TRBV4-3 and TRBJ1-4; 8 positions match TRBD1. V shed 6 bases and J 7 bases; nucleotides not matched to a gene: 7. From germline, CDR1 is LGHNA and CDR2 YSLEER. The CDR3 is made up of 14 amino acids.

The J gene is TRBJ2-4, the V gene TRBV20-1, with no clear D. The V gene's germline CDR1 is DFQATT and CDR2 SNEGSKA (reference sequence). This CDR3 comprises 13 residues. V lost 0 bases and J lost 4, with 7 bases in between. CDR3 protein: CSARDGQKNIQYF. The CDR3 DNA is TGCAGTGCTAGAGATGGTCAGAAAAACATTCAGTACTTC.

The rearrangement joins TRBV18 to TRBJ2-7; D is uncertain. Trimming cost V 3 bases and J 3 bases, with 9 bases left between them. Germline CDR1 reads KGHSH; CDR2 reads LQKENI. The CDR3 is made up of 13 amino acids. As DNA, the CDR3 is TGTGCCAGCTCACCCCCAGGCAACTACGAGCAGTACTTC. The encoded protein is CASSPPGNYEQYF.

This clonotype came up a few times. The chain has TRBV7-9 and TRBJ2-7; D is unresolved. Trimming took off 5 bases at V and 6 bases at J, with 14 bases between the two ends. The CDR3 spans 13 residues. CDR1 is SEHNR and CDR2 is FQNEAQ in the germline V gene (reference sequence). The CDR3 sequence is CASSTLLGTEQYF. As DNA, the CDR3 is TGTGCCAGCAGCACCCTCCTCGGCACCGAGCAGTACTTC.

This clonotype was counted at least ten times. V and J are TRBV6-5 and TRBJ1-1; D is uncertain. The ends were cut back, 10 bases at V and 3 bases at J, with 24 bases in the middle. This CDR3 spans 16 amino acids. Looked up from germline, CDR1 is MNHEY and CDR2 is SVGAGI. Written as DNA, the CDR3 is TGTGCCACCTCGATAACCCCTCGAACGACCTACACTGAAGCTTTCTTT. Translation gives CATSITPRTTYTEAFF.

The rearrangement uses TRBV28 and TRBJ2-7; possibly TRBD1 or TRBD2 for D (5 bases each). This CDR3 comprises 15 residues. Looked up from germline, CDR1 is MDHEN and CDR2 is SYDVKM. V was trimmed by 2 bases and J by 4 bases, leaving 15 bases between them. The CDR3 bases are TGTGCCAGCAGTTTAAAGTCGGATGGGGGTTACGAGCAGTACTTC. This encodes CASSLKSDGGYEQYF.